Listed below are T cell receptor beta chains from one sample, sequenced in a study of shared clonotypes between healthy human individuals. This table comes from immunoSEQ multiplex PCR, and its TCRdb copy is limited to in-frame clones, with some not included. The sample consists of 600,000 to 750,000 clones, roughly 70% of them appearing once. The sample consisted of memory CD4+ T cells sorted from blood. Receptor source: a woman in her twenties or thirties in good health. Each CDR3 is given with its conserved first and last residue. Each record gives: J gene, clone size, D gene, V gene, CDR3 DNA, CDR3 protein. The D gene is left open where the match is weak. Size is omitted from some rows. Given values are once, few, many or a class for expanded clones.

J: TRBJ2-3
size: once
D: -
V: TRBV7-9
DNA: TGTGCCAGCAGCTTATCGGCAGATACGCAGTATTTT
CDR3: CASSLSADTQYF

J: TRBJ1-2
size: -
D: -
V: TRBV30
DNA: TGTGCCTGTGGACGGGAGGAGTATGGCTACACCTTC
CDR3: CACGREEYGYTF

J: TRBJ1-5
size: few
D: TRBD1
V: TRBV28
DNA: TGTGCCAGCAGTGCCAGGACAGGGGCTTATCAGCCCCAGCATTTT
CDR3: CASSARTGAYQPQHF

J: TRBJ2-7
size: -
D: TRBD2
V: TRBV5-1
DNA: TGCGCCAGCAGCTTGTTGGGACTAGCGGGAGCTCACGAGCAGTACTTC
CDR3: CASSLLGLAGAHEQYF

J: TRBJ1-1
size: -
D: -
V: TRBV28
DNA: TGTGCCAGCAGGCCCCAGTTGAACACTGAAGCTTTCTTT
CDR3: CASRPQLNTEAFF

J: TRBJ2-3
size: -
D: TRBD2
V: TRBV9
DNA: TGTGCCAGCAGCCCGGCCGGGACTACGCCCGATACGCAGTATTTT
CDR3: CASSPAGTTPDTQYF

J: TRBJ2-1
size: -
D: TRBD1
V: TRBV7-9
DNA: TGTGCCAGCAGCATCCGACAGGGGGCGGAAAATGAGCAGTTCTTC
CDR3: CASSIRQGAENEQFF

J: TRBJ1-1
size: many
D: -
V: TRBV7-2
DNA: TGTGCCAGCAGCCCCTATCTTAACACTGAAGCTTTCTTT
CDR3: CASSPYLNTEAFF

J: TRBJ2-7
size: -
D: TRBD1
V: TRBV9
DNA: TGTGCCAGCAGCGACCGACAGGGGGCGATCTCCTACGAGCAGTACTTC
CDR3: CASSDRQGAISYEQYF

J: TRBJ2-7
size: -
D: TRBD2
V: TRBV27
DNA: TGTGCCAGCAGTCGGCCGGGACTAGTTGCCTACGAGCAGTACTTC
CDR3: CASSRPGLVAYEQYF

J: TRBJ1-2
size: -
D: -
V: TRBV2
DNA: TGTGCCAGCGTTCTTATGAGGGGCTATAGTGGCTACACCTTC
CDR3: CASVLMRGYSGYTF

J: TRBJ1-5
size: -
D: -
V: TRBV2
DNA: TGTGCCAGCAGTGAAGGGGTATGGAATCAGCCCCAGCATTTT
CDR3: CASSEGVWNQPQHF

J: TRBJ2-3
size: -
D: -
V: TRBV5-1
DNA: TGCGCCAGCAGCTTGTCGGGCACCGGGACGCAGTATTTT
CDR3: CASSLSGTGTQYF

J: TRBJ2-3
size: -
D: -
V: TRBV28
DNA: TGTGCCAGCACCTACGAGAGGGGCACAGATACGCAGTATTTT
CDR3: CASTYERGTDTQYF

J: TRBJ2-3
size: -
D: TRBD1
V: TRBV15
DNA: TGTGCCACCAGCAGAGATAGTCAGGGGGCCGCAGATACGCAGTATTTT
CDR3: CATSRDSQGAADTQYF

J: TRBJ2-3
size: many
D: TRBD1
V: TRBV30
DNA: TGTGCCTGGAGTGTTAGGGGACAGGGAGCCGATACGCAGTATTTT
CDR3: CAWSVRGQGADTQYF

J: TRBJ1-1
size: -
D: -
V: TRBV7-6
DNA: TGTGCCAGCAGCTCTCAGGGAGAAAAAGCTTTCTTT
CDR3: CASSSQGEKAFF

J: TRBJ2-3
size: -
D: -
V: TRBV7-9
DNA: TGTGCCAGCAGCCACCTCTCCGGGGCTCACACAGATACGCAGTATTTT
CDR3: CASSHLSGAHTDTQYF

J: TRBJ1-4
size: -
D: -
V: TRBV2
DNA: TGTGCCAGCAGTCAGGGGAGGTCTAATGAAAAACTGTTTTTT
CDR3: CASSQGRSNEKLFF

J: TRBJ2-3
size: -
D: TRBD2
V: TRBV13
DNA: TGTGCCAGCAGCTCAGCGGGAGGGACTAGCACAGATACGCAGTATTTT
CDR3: CASSSAGGTSTDTQYF

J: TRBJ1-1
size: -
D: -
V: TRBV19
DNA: TGTGCCAGTAGTATCCCCTCGGGGGCGGGGACTGAAGCTTTCTTT
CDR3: CASSIPSGAGTEAFF

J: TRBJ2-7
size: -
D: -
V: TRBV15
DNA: TGTGCCACCAGCAGATCACCTCTGACCCCGCAGTACTTC
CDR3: CATSRSPLTPQYF

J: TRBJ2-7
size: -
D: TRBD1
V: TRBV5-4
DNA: TGTGCCAGCAGACTTGACAGGGGGACAACCTACGAGCAGTACTTC
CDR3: CASRLDRGTTYEQYF

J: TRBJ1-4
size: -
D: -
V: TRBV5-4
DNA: TGTGCCAGCAGCTTCTGGAATGAAAAACTGTTTTTT
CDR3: CASSFWNEKLFF

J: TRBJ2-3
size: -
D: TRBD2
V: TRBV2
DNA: TGTGCCAGCCCTGGACTAGCGGACACAGATACGCAGTATTTT
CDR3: CASPGLADTDTQYF

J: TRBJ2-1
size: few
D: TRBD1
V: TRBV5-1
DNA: TGCGCCAGCAGCTTCGGGGACAGGGATTACAATGAGCAGTTCTTC
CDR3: CASSFGDRDYNEQFF

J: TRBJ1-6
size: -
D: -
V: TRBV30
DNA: TGTGCCTGGAGCTATGCTAATTCACCCCTCCACTTT
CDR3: CAWSYANSPLHF